This TCR beta chain was recorded in a study of blood T cells in healthy people across ages. Study-level findings and limits: Fewer expanded clones and more diversity marked long-lived versus aged donors. Unsorted PBMCs blocked a conclusive comparison of naive and antigen-experienced cells.

Donors each provided about 9.5 milliliters of peripheral blood. Concerning this clonotype itself: Its specificity is unknown.

Trimming took off 7 bases at V and 5 bases at J, with 14 bases between the two ends. This CDR3 has 13 amino acids. The germline V gene encodes CDR1 MNHEY and CDR2 SVGEGT. Next came a second PCR, run for roughly 6 to 11 cycles, which used a sample-barcoded 5' primer along with a J-beta primer mix. TCRdb used MiXCR to reprocess the 5' RACE reads, holding one entry per CDR3 protein. In the table there are around 940,000 distinct CDR3 sequences, about 51% of which are singletons. Input material: blood. The source is a woman aged 60-75 years in good health. This sequence joins TRBV6-2 or TRBV6-3 and TRBJ1-1; D perhaps matches TRBD1 (5 bases). CDR3: CASTTRGGTEAFF. The CDR3, as DNA: TGTGCCAGCACGACACGGGGGGGGACTGAAGCTTTCTTT.